What follows is one T cell receptor beta chain and its context. What antigen it recognizes has not been identified. No clone much larger than this one lies a single base away; base qualities are absent. The donors belonged to the validation cohort of around 120 subjects, which was separate from the approximately 700-subject first cohort. Sequences SGDLS (CDR1) and YYNGEE (CDR2) are obtained from the germline V gene. V is reduced by 4 bases and J by 4 bases, leaving a spacing of 10 bases between them. The CDR3, cysteine through phenylalanine, is 13 amino acids long. Only the CDR3 DNA stays, 39 bases, in frame from base 1. The sample comes from a study of cytomegalovirus exposure and HLA in healthy donors (dated by TCRdb to about 2017). Looking at the study overall: According to a later analysis, one platform produced both the roughly 110 validation repertoires and the 666 repertoires of the first cohort. The study aimed to test whether cataloging public T cell receptors could reveal signatures of past pathogen exposure. Besides the first cohort of around 700 subjects, a separate validation cohort made up of around 120 different subjects was used. To predict cytomegalovirus infection status, the study combined high-throughput TCR immunosequencing, statistical association of individual TCRs with disease status, and machine learning. Points the paper makes about the study in general: A few of the identified cytomegalovirus-associated TCR beta chains were confirmed in vitro to be specific for cytomegalovirus antigens. The authors suggested that the approach could potentially be generalized to other disease states and immunological phenotypes. Of the cluster scores, 90% to 95% were above 0 in a later analysis, which found that TCRs clustered in the first cohort also tended to co-occur in the roughly 130 validation repertoires. Across donors, most TCR sequences were observed very rarely, whereas some public TCRs were present in many individuals. The classifier was reported to diagnose cytomegalovirus status with high specificity and sensitivity in both the original and validation cohorts. In the study, roughly 160 TCR beta chains were listed as associated with cytomegalovirus. A later analysis had no HLA typing for the validation cohort, so co-occurrence there was scored across all 130 or so repertoires.

Preparation of the library involved the immunoSEQ multiplex PCR assay. In the authors' own workflow: A statistical classification framework was built to diagnose cytomegalovirus status from the catalog of TCR beta chain sequences. In its TCRdb copy, this immuneACCESS table keeps in-frame sequences only and misses some clones. Where compared with another copy, unresolved V genes explain less than half of these, and the others have no known cause. The V and J calls and clone size were taken over from that table, and D and trimming were inferred from the DNA. In all, the sample holds 200,000 to 250,000 clones, and roughly 87% of those were seen once. Approximately 2% of the sample comes from the top ten.

The receptor was derived from a woman younger than 30 in good health and CMV-seropositive. The sample consisted of PBMCs. The rearranged segments are TRBV9 and TRBJ2-3; perhaps TRBD2 is the D gene, with 7 bases matching. The bases read TGTGCCAGCAGCCTCGGGGGGCCAGATACGCAGTATTTT. Protein translation: CASSLGGPDTQYF.